The T cell receptor beta chain under discussion was sequenced for a study of blood T cell repertoires in COVID-19. Germline CDR1 SGDLS, CDR2 YYNGEE. Trimming at V came to 2 bases and at J to 8 bases, leaving 11 bases not matched to a gene. The CDR3 consists of 17 residues. The table came from immunoSEQ multiplex PCR; TCRdb's copy has only in-frame clones and leaves some out. The table includes 250,000 to 350,000 clones, around 90% detected once. The age range of participants was about 18 to 89 years, with residence in about 25 US areas. For recovered donors of Cohort 3, there were two negative PCRs, clearance, or symptom resolution.

This TCR was recovered from a woman aged 18 to 35 who had recovered from COVID-19. The chain has TRBV9 and TRBJ2-1; 12 nucleotides line up with TRBD2. Sequencing was done on a sample of PBMCs or T cells enriched from blood (not recorded which). CDR3: CASSVGLAGRRTDEQFF. The CDR3 nucleotides are TGTGCCAGCAGCGTTGGACTAGCGGGAAGGCGTACCGATGAGCAGTTCTTC. The variable domain in full, with the rest retrieved from reference TRBV9 and TRBJ2-1, is DSGVTQTPKHLITATGQRVTLRCSPRSGDLSVYWYQQSLDQGLQFLIQYYNGEERAKGNILERFSAQQFPDLHSELNLSSLELGDSALYFCASSVGLAGRRTDEQFFGPGTRLTVL.